Listed below are T cell receptor beta chains from one sample, sequenced in a study of cytomegalovirus exposure and HLA in healthy donors. Only in-frame clones appear in the TCRdb table, and some are missing; sequencing was by immunoSEQ multiplex PCR. In the table there are 110,000 or so clones, around 77% of which are singletons. Specimen: PBMCs. Receptors were obtained from a woman in her twenties or thirties in good health and CMV-seropositive. Both conserved end residues are part of each CDR3. The D gene is left open where the match is weak. Not every row has a clone size; where given, it reads once, few, many or a size class.

D gene,J gene,V gene,clone size,CDR3 DNA,CDR3 protein
TRBD2,TRBJ2-5,TRBV19,NA,TGTGCCAGTAGCACAACTAGCGGGAGGGTCCAAGAGACCCAGTACTTC,CASSTTSGRVQETQYF
NA,TRBJ2-7,TRBV19,NA,TGTGCCCCGCTCGTCCAGACTTTTAGTTACGAGCAGTACTTC,CAPLVQTFSYEQYF
NA,TRBJ1-4,TRBV5-1,once,TGCGCCAGCAGCTTCCGGGATGGCTTAGTTGAAAAACTGTTTTTT,CASSFRDGLVEKLFF
TRBD2,TRBJ2-7,TRBV9,NA,TGTGCCAGCAGTGGGGCGGGAGGGCTCTACGAGCAGTACTTC,CASSGAGGLYEQYF
NA,TRBJ1-1,TRBV18,NA,TGTGCCAGCTCACCGAGTTTAACTGAAGCTTTCTTT,CASSPSLTEAFF
TRBD1,TRBJ2-7,TRBV19,NA,TGTGCCAGTAGTCTCGGACAGGGGACCTACGAGCAGTACTTC,CASSLGQGTYEQYF
TRBD1,TRBJ1-2,TRBV27,NA,TGTGCCAGCAGTTTCGGGACAGGGGATGGCTACACCTTC,CASSFGTGDGYTF
TRBD1,TRBJ2-5,TRBV5-1,NA,TGCGCCAGCAGCTTAACCGGGACAGCCCCAGGGGAGACCCAGTACTTC,CASSLTGTAPGETQYF
NA,TRBJ2-2,TRBV7-8,NA,TGTGCCAGCAGCCCAGTTTATTATTCCACCGGGGAGCTGTTTTTT,CASSPVYYSTGELFF
TRBD2,TRBJ2-1,TRBV5-1,NA,TGCGCCAGCAGCATGACTAGCGCCGAATACAATGAGCAGTTCTTC,CASSMTSAEYNEQFF
NA,TRBJ1-1,TRBV11-3,NA,TGTGCCAGCAGCTTAATTACGGGGTTTATCGGGCCCCTGTACACTGAAGCTTTCTTT,CASSLITGFIGPLYTEAFF
NA,TRBJ2-1,TRBV30,NA,TGTGCCTGGAGTGTACTTTCTAGCGATGAGCAGTTCTTC,CAWSVLSSDEQFF